This T cell receptor (beta chain) emerged from a study of regulatory T cells in long-lasting Graves disease. HTBI primers from iRepertoire and Arm-PCR of CDR3 regions yielded the TCR beta libraries. TCRdb called the multiplex PCR reads again in MiXCR, with one record for every CDR3 protein. This sample yields around 450,000 distinct CDR3 sequences, of which under 15% are seen a single time; about a sixth belongs to the top ten. To note about this clonotype: A junction boundary mismatches the germline segment, possibly from a read error.

Germline V gene sequence: CDR1 SQVTM, CDR2 ANQGSEA. This CDR3 has 11 residues. Time point defined: newly diagnosed GD, antithyroid drugs for less than 3 months. With RNA extracted from PBMCs as input, the TCR library was made. These data were likewise used in another study, on T cells in Graves' hyperthyroidism and ophthalmopathy. That study adds: Uncontrolled infection, other autoimmune disease, pregnancy or lactation barred patients from enrollment.

This TCR came from a woman aged 25 to 39 with Graves disease. V and J are TRBV29-1 and TRBJ2-7; 7 bases fit TRBD1. The sequenced sample was peripheral blood mononuclear cells (PBMCs), obtained at new diagnosis, from a patient treated with antithyroid drugs. The DNA for the CDR3 is TGCAGCGTTAAAGACAGGGTGGAGCAGTACTTC. Protein product: CSVKDRVEQYF.